This T cell receptor beta chain was found in a study of siplizumab effects on memory and regulatory T cells. Study-level results: Proliferating siplizumab-culture Tregs lacked confirmation of suppressive function. Siplizumab conditions gave an average of about 62% Treg-derived mappable alloreactive CD4+ clones, versus less than 35% for controls. Sequences that were alloreactive and traceable to unstimulated CD4+ memory cells were significantly reduced by siplizumab.

Germline V gives CDR1 SGHRS, CDR2 YFSETQ. Trimming cost V 0 bases and J 5 bases, with 11 bases left between them. The CDR3 consists of 14 residues. On this clone itself: Its antigen is unidentified.

Assay used: immunoSEQ multiplex PCR; TCRdb lists only in-frame clones, some missing. The table includes approximately 100,000 clones, just under 95% detected once. The sample taken for sequencing was non-Treg CD4+ T cells sorted from blood. This receptor was identified in a human donor in good health. This chain connects TRBV5-1 to TRBJ1-1; D may be TRBD1 (6 bases). CDR3 DNA: TGCGCCAGCAGCTTGGCCGGGGGGCGGACTGAAGCTTTCTTT. Amino acids: CASSLAGGRTEAFF.